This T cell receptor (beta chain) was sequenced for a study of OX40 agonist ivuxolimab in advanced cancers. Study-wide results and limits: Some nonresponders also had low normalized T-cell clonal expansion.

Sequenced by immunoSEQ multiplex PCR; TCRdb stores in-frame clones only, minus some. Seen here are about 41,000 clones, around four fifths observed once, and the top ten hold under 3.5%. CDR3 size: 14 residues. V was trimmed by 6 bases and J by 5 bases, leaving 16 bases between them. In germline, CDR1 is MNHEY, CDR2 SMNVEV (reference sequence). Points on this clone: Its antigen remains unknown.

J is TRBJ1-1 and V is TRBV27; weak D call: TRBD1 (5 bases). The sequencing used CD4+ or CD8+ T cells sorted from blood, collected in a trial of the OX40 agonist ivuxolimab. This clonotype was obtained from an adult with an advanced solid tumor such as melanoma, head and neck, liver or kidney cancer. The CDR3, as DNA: TGTGCCAGCAGCTTAACCGGCAGGGCGACTGAAGCTTTCTTT. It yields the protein CASSLTGRATEAFF.